This T cell receptor (beta chain) was sequenced during a study of CD8 T cells in ankylosing spondylitis. Study-level points and caveats: About 8 highly homologous variants made up a TCR beta motif that seemed to typify ankylosing spondylitis blood. Before this, some motif variants had been reported in reactive arthritis synovial fluid and blood.

Many counts were recorded for this clonotype. Antigen specificity is unknown. MiXCR was run by TCRdb on the 5' RACE reads, yielding one entry per CDR3 protein. In the table there are approximately 100,000 distinct CDR3 sequences, over 6.5% of which are singletons. Germline lookup yields CDR1 SQVTM and CDR2 ANQGSEA. This CDR3 has 13 residues. Trimming cost V 5 bases and J 7 bases, with 14 bases left between them. The material sequenced was blood, either unsorted or a sorted T cell fraction (not recorded which). V usage is TRBV29-1 and J usage is TRBJ2-2, with D possibly being TRBD2 (5 bases). The sequence derives from a male donor with ankylosing spondylitis or in good health (not recorded which). The CDR3 DNA sequence: TGCAGCGTTAACCCTGGAGGAGGCGGGGAGCTGTTTTTT. Translation gives CSVNPGGGGELFF.